The T cell receptor beta chain under discussion was sequenced for a study of T cell changes during pregnancy in multiple sclerosis. The germline CDR1 and CDR2 sequences are SGHRS and YFSETQ. The V gene end was trimmed by 4 bases and the J gene end by 4 bases; junction bases not matched to a gene: 8. The CDR3 contains 17 residues. Libraries were prepared by immunoSEQ multiplex PCR; TCRdb keeps only in-frame clonotypes and omits some of them. The sample has 61,000 or so clones, 85% to 95% seen once. This specimen was CD4+ T cells from peripheral blood mononuclear cells, taken before pregnancy. The TCR originated in a female donor with multiple sclerosis, enrolled in a pregnancy study. The rearrangement links TRBV5-1 to TRBJ2-1; the match to TRBD2 covers 13 bases. CDR3 sequence: CASSPGLAGVGYNEQFF. The CDR3 nucleotides are TGCGCCAGCAGCCCCGGACTAGCGGGAGTGGGGTACAATGAGCAGTTCTTC.